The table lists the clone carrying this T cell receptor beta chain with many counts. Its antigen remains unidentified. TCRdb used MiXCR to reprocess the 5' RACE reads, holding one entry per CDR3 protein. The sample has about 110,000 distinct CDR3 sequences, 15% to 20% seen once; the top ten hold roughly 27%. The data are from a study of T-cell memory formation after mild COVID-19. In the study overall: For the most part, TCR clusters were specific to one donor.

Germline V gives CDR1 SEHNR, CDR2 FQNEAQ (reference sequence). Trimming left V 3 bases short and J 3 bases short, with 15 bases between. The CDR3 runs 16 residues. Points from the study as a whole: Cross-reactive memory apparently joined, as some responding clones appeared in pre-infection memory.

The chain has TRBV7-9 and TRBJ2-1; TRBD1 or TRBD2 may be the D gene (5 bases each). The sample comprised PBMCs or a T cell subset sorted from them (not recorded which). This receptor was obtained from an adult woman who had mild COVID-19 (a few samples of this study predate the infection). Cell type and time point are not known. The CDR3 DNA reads TGTGCCAGCAGCTTCAGGGCCGGGACGGGCTACAATGAGCAGTTCTTC. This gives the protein CASSFRAGTGYNEQFF.